The 27 T cell receptor beta chains listed next were all sequenced from one sample in a study of CXCR3-negative and CXCR3-positive naive CD8 T cells. Study findings and constraints: TRB CDR3s were more hydrophobic in CXCR3-positive than in CXCR3-negative naive cells.

These receptors have no identified antigens. Preparation of TRB cDNA libraries relied on 5' RACE carrying UMI labels. TCRdb reprocessed the 5' RACE reads and keeps a single row for each CDR3 protein, giving no DNA. This sample lists 4,000 to 6,000 distinct CDR3 sequences; its ten largest clones have over 2%. The sequenced material came from naive CXCR3+ CD8+ T cells from blood. Subset reported: CD45RO-CCR7+CD27+CD95- naive CD8+ T cells expressing CXCR3 (TNR3+). The receptors come from a human donor in good health. Some clones in this sample may be carry-over from other donors' samples.

J is TRBJ1-2 and V is TRBV20-1. The CDR3 is 12 amino acids. Germline values: CDR1 DFQATT, CDR2 SNEGSKA (reference sequence). The CDR3 sequence: CSARRLEGGYTF.

Here the CDR3 reads CASSLSQLSETQYF. The chain has TRBV28 and TRBJ2-5; TCRdb's D gene call, TRBD1, goes unchecked for lack of DNA. CDR1 MDHEN and CDR2 SYDVKM come from the germline V gene. The CDR3 sequence is 14 residues long.

The CDR3 sequence is CASRSVEFSYEQYF. The chain carries TRBV7-2 and TRBJ2-7. This CDR3 region has 14 residues. CDR1 SGHTA and CDR2 FQGNSA come from the germline V gene.

The chain has TRBV2 and TRBJ2-7. CDR3 length: 15 amino acids. CDR1 SNHLY and CDR2 FYNNEI come from the germline V gene. The CDR3 reads CASSVSGRRSYEQYF.

The chain recombines TRBV7-6 with TRBJ2-7; TCRdb proposes TRBD1, but this gene call is untestable without DNA. The CDR3 is 14 residues long. Germline CDR1 and CDR2: SGHVS and FNYEAQ. This CDR3 is CASSLAREHYEQYF.

The chain employs TRBV5-1 and TRBJ2-1; TCRdb gives TRBD2 as the D gene, but with no DNA this cannot be confirmed. The CDR3 runs 14 residues. Germline values: CDR1 SGHRS, CDR2 YFSETQ. CDR3 loop: CASSGGTGNNEQFF. Combining the CDR3 with reference TRBV5-1 and TRBJ2-1 gives the whole variable domain KAGVTQTPRYLIKTRGQQVTLSCSPISGHRSVSWYQQTPGQGLQFLFEYFSETQRNKGNFPGRFSGRQFSNSRSEMNVSTLELGDSALYLCASSGGTGNNEQFFGPGTRLTVL.

The rearrangement links TRBV5-1 to TRBJ2-2. The CDR3 extends over 14 amino acids. Per germline, CDR1 SGHRS and CDR2 YFSETQ. CDR3 sequence: CASTVYGVAGELFF.

V usage is TRBV20-1 and J usage is TRBJ1-1. CDR1 is DFQATT, CDR2 SNEGSKA, per germline (reference sequence). The CDR3 runs to 15 residues. CDR3 loop: CSARVTRIRNTEAFF.

The chain combines TRBV29-1 with TRBJ2-1. The CDR3 has 12 residues. Germline-derived CDR1 and CDR2 are SQVTM and ANQGSEA. The CDR3 sequence: CSVEEWSLGQFF.

This clonotype is labeled medium-sized based on frequency. This chain connects TRBV29-1 to TRBJ2-7. CDR3 size: 13 residues. Germline CDR1 SQVTM, CDR2 ANQGSEA. CDR3 sequence: CSVVAGNPYEQYF.

This chain uses TRBV4-3 with TRBJ2-7; the TCRdb D gene call, TRBD1, has no DNA to confirm it. Per the germline V gene, CDR1 is LGHNA and CDR2 is YSLEER. CDR3 length: 14 residues. CDR3: CASSQGTFSYEKYF.

V usage is TRBV7-9 and J usage is TRBJ1-2. Looked up from germline, CDR1 is SEHNR and CDR2 is FQNEAQ (reference sequence). This CDR3 has 14 residues. CDR3 sequence reads: CASSSMTRSHGYTF.

This clonotype registers medium-sized by frequency. The chain joins TRBV29-1 to TRBJ2-7; TCRdb picks TRBD2, but there is no DNA to check that call. CDR1 is SQVTM and CDR2 is ANQGSEA in the germline V gene. The CDR3 loop spans 13 amino acids. The CDR3 spells CSVAGGASYEQYF.

The rearrangement links TRBV20-1 to TRBJ2-5; as DNA is missing, the TRBD1 call by TCRdb cannot be tested. This CDR3 has 14 amino acids. Germline lookup yields CDR1 DFQATT and CDR2 SNEGSKA (reference sequence). The CDR3 loop reads CSARDLGRGETQYF.

The chain joins TRBV9 to TRBJ2-1; there is no DNA to check the TCRdb D call of TRBD2. The CDR3 has 16 amino acids. The V gene's germline CDR1 is SGDLS and CDR2 YYNGEE. CDR3 loop: CASSAEEGSSYNEQFF.

The CDR3 region is CASSLNPGQGATYEQYF. The chain employs TRBV28 and TRBJ2-7; TCRdb's D gene call, TRBD1, goes unchecked for lack of DNA. Germline V gene lookup returns CDR1 MDHEN and CDR2 SYDVKM. This CDR3 is built from 17 residues.

The chain employs TRBV6-5 and TRBJ2-1; TCRdb gives TRBD1 as the D gene, but with no DNA this cannot be confirmed. Looked up from germline, CDR1 is MNHEY and CDR2 is SVGAGI. This CDR3 contains 14 residues. Here the CDR3 reads CASSGGTGGHEQFF.

This clonotype counts as medium-sized by frequency. V is TRBV20-1 and J is TRBJ2-7. This CDR3 region has 11 residues. Germline V gene data show CDR1 as DFQATT and CDR2 as SNEGSKA (reference sequence). The CDR3 loop reads CSASTVYEQYF.

By frequency, this clonotype registers medium-sized. The V gene is TRBV29-1, the J gene TRBJ1-3; checking the TCRdb D call of TRBD1 is not possible without DNA. Per the germline V gene, CDR1 is SQVTM and CDR2 is ANQGSEA. CDR3 length: 16 amino acids. This CDR3 is CSVEEDSLSSGNTIYF.

This chain uses TRBV3-1 with TRBJ1-2. The CDR3 extends over 14 amino acids. Germline V gene data show CDR1 as LGHDT and CDR2 as YNNKEL (reference sequence). CDR3: CASSQDLNGYGYTF.

The rearrangement links TRBV13 to TRBJ2-7. CDR1 is PRHDT and CDR2 is FYEKMQ in the germline V gene (reference sequence). CDR3 length: 15 residues. CDR3: CASSLYDQAAYEQYF.

The rearrangement joins TRBV20-1 to TRBJ1-5. Germline V CDR1 and CDR2: DFQATT, SNEGSKA (reference sequence). The CDR3 sequence is 14 residues long. The CDR3 spells CSALLGVSNQPQHF.

V gene TRBV6-5 combines with J gene TRBJ2-2. The CDR3 contains 11 residues. CDR1 MNHEY and CDR2 SVGAGI come from the germline V gene. CDR3 loop: CATRRSGELFF.

The chain is built from TRBV28 and TRBJ2-7; TCRdb's D call, TRBD1, is unchecked because there is no DNA. The germline V gene has CDR1 MDHEN and CDR2 SYDVKM. The CDR3 has 12 amino acids. The CDR3 sequence is CATDVGNYEQYF.

This rearrangement joins TRBV12-3 or TRBV12-4 to TRBJ1-5. The CDR3 is 13 amino acids. CDR3 amino acids: CASSFSGNQPQHF.

Measured by frequency, this clonotype is medium-sized. The chain recombines TRBV5-1 with TRBJ1-3; TCRdb returns TRBD1, unconfirmable since there is no DNA. The CDR3 runs to 18 residues. In germline, CDR1 is SGHRS, CDR2 YFSETQ. The chain's CDR3 is CASSLRGGTGYSGNTIYF.

The genes are TRBV20-1 and TRBJ2-7; TCRdb proposes TRBD2, but this gene call is untestable without DNA. The CDR3 length is 15 residues. Per germline, CDR1 DFQATT and CDR2 SNEGSKA (reference sequence). The CDR3 loop is CSARDLGRPSYEQYF.